This note documents a single T cell receptor (beta chain) sequence. Its specificity is not known. CDR1 is SGHRS and CDR2 is YFSETQ in the germline V gene. This CDR3 contains 15 residues. The germline V and J ends were trimmed by 4 bases and 3 bases, with 15 bases remaining between them. This specimen comes from a study of cytotoxic CD8 clonotypes in ibrutinib-treated CLL. Measured with immunoSEQ multiplex PCR; TCRdb has only the in-frame clones, and not every one. The data show 40,000 or so clones, about three quarters seen once. Study-level points and caveats: Clonality went up at the time of ibrutinib response, stayed stable in sustained remission, and later dropped back toward its baseline level at progression. Clonality correlated strongly with circulating CD8+ T cells and exceeded age-matched healthy donors at baseline.

The clonotype originates from a human donor with chronic lymphocytic leukemia. This chain connects TRBV5-1 to TRBJ2-3; D is possibly TRBD2 (5 bases). The input for sequencing was PBMCs, taken at disease progression, from a patient treated with ibrutinib. The CDR3 is CASSPGPGLTDTQYF. CDR3 sequence (DNA): TGCGCCAGCAGCCCAGGACCGGGGTTGACAGATACGCAGTATTTT.